This T cell receptor (beta chain) was recovered during a study of shared T cell receptors in the human thymus. The method was immunoSEQ multiplex PCR; TCRdb's version includes in-frame clones alone and lacks a portion of them. The sample has 640,000 or so clones, around 87% seen once. CDR3 length: 17 residues. V lost 6 bases, J lost 4 bases, and 11 bases stayed unmatched. Germline CDR1 reads SNHLY; CDR2 reads FYNNEI. The same data also contributed to another study, on human thymus T cells. From that report: Obtained as resections during corrective heart surgery, the thymus tissue was then studied. There appeared to be biased usage of V and J genes in thymic and blood repertoires. Thymic repertoires from unrelated individuals overlapped highly, related research reported.

The sequencing sample was made of thymocytes. This chain connects TRBV2 to TRBJ2-1; 11 positions match TRBD2. The sequence was collected from a boy under three years old with a congenital heart defect. CDR3 protein: CASRTSGILHLYNEQFF. The CDR3 DNA follows: TGTGCCAGCAGGACTAGCGGGATCCTACACTTATACAATGAGCAGTTCTTC.